This entry lists 11 T cell receptor beta chains sequenced from one sample in a study of T cells in Graves' hyperthyroidism and ophthalmopathy. RNA transcripts served as the template for amplifying TCR beta CDR3 regions. During a first-round RT-PCR of the TCR CDR3, the HTBI primer set was used. TCRdb called the multiplex PCR reads again in MiXCR, with one record for every CDR3 protein. The sample gives roughly 100,000 distinct CDR3 sequences, over 50% of which show up once; roughly 27% is in the top ten. The sample was blood. These receptors all come from a woman aged 40 to 50 with Graves' hyperthyroidism.

This chain uses TRBV9 with TRBJ1-3; TRBD1 matches 8 bases. After removal of 3 bases from V and 4 bases from J, the junction contained 15 bases not matched to a gene. This CDR3 spans 18 amino acids. Germline V gene lookup returns CDR1 SGDLS and CDR2 YYNGEE. In DNA form, the CDR3 reads TGTGCCAGCAGCGGGACAGGGACGGGGGCCCGAGGGGGAAACACCATATATTTT. As protein: CASSGTGTGARGGNTIYF. The variable domain in full, completed from reference TRBV9 and TRBJ1-3, reads DSGVTQTPKHLITATGQRVTLRCSPRSGDLSVYWYQQSLDQGLQFLIQYYNGEERAKGNILERFSAQQFPDLHSELNLSSLELGDSALYFCASSGTGTGARGGNTIYFGEGSWLTVV.

The chain links TRBV2 to TRBJ1-5; possible D gene TRBD1, 6 bases. This CDR3 has 14 amino acids. Trimming left V 3 bases short and J 7 bases short, with 13 bases between. Germline V CDR1 and CDR2: SNHLY, FYNNEI. The CDR3 region has the DNA TGTGCCAGCAGTGAGGACAGTCCGGGACAGCCCCAGCATTTT. It encodes CASSEDSPGQPQHF.

This clonotype was observed a few times. J is TRBJ1-5 and V is TRBV10-3, with 9 bases matching TRBD1. Germline values: CDR1 ENHRY, CDR2 SYGVKD. The CDR3 length is 13 residues. Trimming cost V 1 base and J 13 bases; bases outside gene matches: 5. The CDR3, as DNA: TGTGCCATCAGTGAGTGGGGGACAGGGACTCAGCATTTT. Translation gives CAISEWGTGTQHF.

This clonotype has ten or more counts. CDR3 in amino acids: CASSLGTVYEQYF. In DNA form, the CDR3 reads TGTGCCAGCAGCCTCGGGACAGTCTACGAGCAGTACTTC. The gene calls are TRBV5-8 and TRBJ2-7, with 7 bases that match TRBD1. Trimming removed 4 bases from V and 3 bases from J; junction bases left unmatched: 4. CDR1 and CDR2 from the germline V gene are SGHTS and YDEGEE. The CDR3 is 13 amino acids.

The chain has TRBV29-1 and TRBJ1-2; D is ambiguous. The CDR3 is made up of 12 amino acids. Germline values: CDR1 SQVTM, CDR2 ANQGSEA. Between the trimmed V and J ends, which lost 8 bases and 0 bases, there was a span of 10 bases. The CDR3 DNA reads TGCAGCAGCCAAGCAGCTAACTATGGCTACACCTTC. Its protein product is CSSQAANYGYTF.

The chain couples TRBV5-4 to TRBJ1-1; the D is unclear. Germline V gene lookup returns CDR1 SGHNT and CDR2 YYREEE (reference sequence). With 4 bases removed from V and 1 base from J, the gap between germline ends came to 8 bases. The CDR3 has 13 amino acids. The CDR3 region is CASSVGENTEAFF. The CDR3 DNA reads as TGTGCCAGCAGCGTTGGTGAGAACACTGAAGCTTTCTTT.

This clonotype was found many times. The rearrangement uses TRBV20-1 and TRBJ2-7; maybe TRBD2 (5 bases). The CDR3 extends over 15 amino acids. V lost 6 bases, J lost 0 bases, and 18 bases lay in between. Germline V CDR1 and CDR2: DFQATT, SNEGSKA (reference sequence). CDR3 nucleotide sequence: TGCAGTGCCCACCCGGGGAGCGGAAACTCCTACGAGCAGTACTTC. Protein product: CSAHPGSGNSYEQYF.

The rearrangement joins TRBV7-2 to TRBJ1-3; 7 nucleotides match TRBD1. Trimming cost V 5 bases and J 8 bases; bases outside gene matches: 12. CDR3 length: 15 amino acids. CDR1 is SGHTA, CDR2 FQGNSA, per germline. The CDR3 nucleotides are TGTGCCAGCAGCGCGACAGGGATTCGCCTGGACACCATATATTTT. It codes for CASSATGIRLDTIYF.

The sample holds many counts of this clonotype. The chain carries TRBV2 and TRBJ1-4; D might be TRBD1 (5 bases). The CDR3 is 12 residues long. CDR1 SNHLY and CDR2 FYNNEI come from the germline V gene. V was clipped by 3 bases and J by 8 bases, with 7 bases between them. The CDR3 reads CASSDREEKLFF. CDR3 nucleotides: TGTGCCAGCAGTGACAGGGAGGAAAAACTGTTTTTT.

The chain joins TRBV20-1 to TRBJ1-2; D unresolved. V lost 6 bases and J 7 bases, leaving 15 bases between the germline ends. Germline loops: CDR1 DFQATT, CDR2 SNEGSKA (reference sequence). The CDR3 has 12 amino acids. As DNA, the CDR3 is TGCAGTGCCCTAAGCAAGGGAAGTGGCTACACCTTC. This gives the protein CSALSKGSGYTF.

Details on this clonotype: This clone may be a read error of a much larger clone one base away. The chain joins TRBV9 to TRBJ1-4; D gene unclear. V lost 7 bases and J 13 bases, leaving 17 bases between the germline ends. The CDR3 extends over 12 amino acids. Germline V gene data show CDR1 as SGDLS and CDR2 as YYNGEE. The CDR3: CASSPGRVRLFF. DNA for the CDR3: TGTGCCAGCTCACCGGGCCGCGTAAGACTGTTTTTT.